The rows below give T cell receptor beta chains drawn from one sample of a study of cytomegalovirus exposure and HLA in healthy donors. Assay: immunoSEQ multiplex PCR; the TCRdb copy retains only in-frame clones and omits some. The sample includes about 140,000 clones, 70% to 75% seen only once; the top ten take 1.3%. The sample consisted of PBMCs. The receptors derive from a woman aged 40 to 55 in good health and CMV-seronegative. The CDR3 runs from the conserved cysteine through the conserved F or W. The order of the fields is V gene, J gene, CDR3 protein.

TRBV6-1,TRBJ2-2,CASSPRLADTGELFF
TRBV28,TRBJ1-5,CASSLLSSNQPQHF
TRBV18,TRBJ1-1,CASSPGHVAYTEAFF
TRBV7-9,TRBJ2-1,CASSPVTSGGTYNEQFF
TRBV19,TRBJ2-3,CASSPRMDRGTDTQYF
TRBV15,TRBJ1-2,CATSRQGNYGYTF
TRBV7-8,TRBJ2-2,CATRGGAGELFF
TRBV5-1,TRBJ1-2,CASSLDDDRPFYTF
TRBV4-2,TRBJ2-3,CASSQRAGERDTQYF
TRBV5-1,TRBJ1-3,CASSLGGISGNTIYF
TRBV6-6,TRBJ1-5,CASSHRDVGQPQHF
TRBV27,TRBJ2-7,CASSQGQGVYEQYF
TRBV4-1,TRBJ1-5,CASSQDRGGYGGHQPQHF
TRBV6-5,TRBJ1-1,CASRRGTEAFF
TRBV15,TRBJ1-1,CATSRDLRDTEAFF
TRBV5-6,TRBJ2-5,CASSYGTSGGSQETQYF
TRBV7-9,TRBJ1-2,CASSLHPGNYGYTF
TRBV7-6,TRBJ2-3,CASSLVGGETDTQYF
TRBV6-1,TRBJ2-5,CASSVPGRETQYF
TRBV9,TRBJ2-1,CASSDGGNNEQFF
TRBV15,TRBJ2-6,CATDTGLSGANVLTF
TRBV27,TRBJ1-2,CASSLSPGVDGYTF
TRBV5-1,TRBJ2-7,CASSRQGRGHEQYF